Following are 26 T cell receptor beta chains from one sample sequenced in a study of blood T cell repertoires in COVID-19. TCRdb's copy holds only in-frame clones and misses some; the assay was immunoSEQ multiplex PCR. The sample includes roughly 40,000 clones, around 82% of them seen just once. The sequenced material came from peripheral blood. The receptor source for this set is a woman of 80 years or more with active or convalescent COVID-19.

This chain uses TRBV19 with TRBJ1-5; 7 nucleotides align to TRBD1. The CDR3 covers 14 residues. V lost 8 bases, J lost 0 bases, and 4 bases stayed unmatched. Germline V gene lookup returns CDR1 LNHDA and CDR2 SQIVND (reference sequence). The CDR3 loop reads CASGTENSNQPQHF. The CDR3 DNA reads TGTGCCAGTGGGACAGAAAATAGCAATCAGCCCCAGCATTTT.

This clone turned up a few times. The chain carries TRBV15 and TRBJ2-1; a possible D gene is TRBD2 (6 bases). V was pared by 0 bases and J by 10 bases, with 25 bases between. Germline CDR1 is LNHNV and CDR2 is YYDKDF (reference sequence). The CDR3 runs 18 residues. CDR3 residues: CATSRDRFRKGPGGEQFF. In DNA form, the CDR3 reads TGTGCCACCAGCAGAGATCGATTCAGAAAGGGGCCCGGAGGGGAGCAGTTCTTC.

The J gene is TRBJ1-5, the V gene TRBV6-4; 8 nucleotides agree with TRBD1. The germline gives CDR1 MRHNA, CDR2 SNTAGT. Trimming cost V 3 bases and J 2 bases; bases outside gene matches: 6. CDR3 size: 16 residues. The CDR3, as DNA: TGTGCCAGCAGTGATGGACAGGGTGGGCGCAATCAGCCCCAGCATTTT. Its translation: CASSDGQGGRNQPQHF.

This sequence joins TRBV30 and TRBJ2-3, with D tentatively TRBD2 (6 bases). The CDR3 contains 14 residues. V was pared by 2 bases and J by 2 bases, with 11 bases between. Germline loops: CDR1 GTSNPN, CDR2 SVGIG (reference sequence). The CDR3 loop is CAWSNSGNTDTQYF. The CDR3 bases are TGTGCCTGGAGTAATAGCGGAAACACAGATACGCAGTATTTT.

The genes are TRBV11-2 and TRBJ1-1; no clear D gene. With 0 bases removed from V and 9 bases from J, the gap between germline ends came to 14 bases. This CDR3 comprises 14 residues. CDR1 is SGHAT, CDR2 FQNNGV, per germline. This chain's CDR3 is CASSLDGLRAQAFF. The DNA of the CDR3 is TGTGCCAGCAGCTTAGATGGACTAAGGGCCCAAGCTTTCTTT.

This chain joins TRBV19 and TRBJ2-5, with D uncertain. With 5 bases removed from V and 5 bases from J, the gap between germline ends came to 9 bases. The CDR3 totals 12 residues. Per germline, CDR1 LNHDA and CDR2 SQIVND (reference sequence). The CDR3 loop reads CASSAGWETQYF. Written as DNA, the CDR3 is TGTGCCAGTAGTGCCGGGTGGGAGACCCAGTACTTC.

This clone was counted only a few times. The genes are TRBV7-8 and TRBJ1-3; 9 bases align to TRBD1. The CDR3 contains 18 residues. The germline CDR1 and CDR2 sequences are SGHVS and FQNEAQ. The V and J ends lost 6 bases and 2 bases, in that order; junction bases with no gene match: 14. The chain's CDR3 is CASRAGTGLFFPGNTIYF. CDR3 nucleotide sequence: TGTGCCAGCAGGGCCGGGACAGGGTTATTTTTTCCTGGAAACACCATATATTTT.

V and J are TRBV3-1 (or the pseudogene TRBV3-2) and TRBJ2-7, with TRBD1 matching over 9 bases. V trimming: 5 bases; J trimming: 2 bases; junction bases outside the gene matches: 4. Germline CDR1 and CDR2: LGHDT and YNNKEL (reference sequence). The CDR3 totals 14 residues. The DNA for the CDR3 is TGTGCCAGCAGCTCCGGGACAGGGACCTACGAGCAGTACTTC. It specifies CASSSGTGTYEQYF.

The gene calls are TRBV19 and TRBJ1-1, with a tentative D call TRBD1 (6 bases). The germline CDR1 and CDR2 sequences are LNHDA and SQIVND (reference sequence). V lost 4 bases to trimming and J lost 4 bases, with 16 bases between them. The CDR3 runs 15 residues. DNA for the CDR3: TGTGCCAGTAGTAGGATAACAGGGCTACCCACTGAAGCTTTCTTT. Residues: CASSRITGLPTEAFF.

The chain combines TRBV28 with TRBJ2-5; perhaps TRBD2 as D (6 bases). Germline values: CDR1 MDHEN, CDR2 SYDVKM. This CDR3 has 14 residues. V lost 5 bases, J lost 4 bases, and 14 bases lay in between. The CDR3 loop is CASSPQAGLETQYF. The CDR3 coding sequence is TGTGCCAGCAGTCCCCAAGCGGGTCTAGAGACCCAGTACTTC.

The V gene is TRBV12-5, the J gene TRBJ2-1, with D perhaps matching TRBD1 (6 bases). With 0 bases removed from V and 5 bases from J, the gap between germline ends came to 17 bases. The germline gives CDR1 LGHNT, CDR2 FRNRAP. The CDR3 is made up of 17 amino acids. CDR3: CASGLVPTGEANNEQFF. The CDR3 bases are TGTGCTAGTGGTTTGGTACCGACAGGAGAAGCAAACAATGAGCAGTTCTTC.

At least ten counts were recorded for this clone. The V gene is TRBV7-6, the J gene TRBJ2-5; D not resolved. There are 15 residues in the CDR3. Looked up from germline, CDR1 is SGHVS and CDR2 is FNYEAQ. V dropped 5 bases and J dropped 0 bases, with 13 bases sitting between them. The CDR3 DNA reads TGTGCCAGCAGCGTTACCCCCCAGAACCAAGAGACCCAGTACTTC. Translating it yields CASSVTPQNQETQYF.

The chain employs TRBV19 and TRBJ2-1; D possibly corresponds to TRBD2 (6 bases). The V end lost 4 bases, the J end lost 7 bases, and 11 bases lay between the germline ends. CDR3 length equals 13 residues. Looked up from germline, CDR1 is LNHDA and CDR2 is SQIVND (reference sequence). This CDR3 is CASSKSGLNEQFF. In DNA form, the CDR3 reads TGTGCCAGTAGTAAAAGCGGGCTTAATGAGCAGTTCTTC.

The rearrangement uses TRBV29-1 and TRBJ2-3; 10 positions match TRBD1. CDR3 length: 13 residues. Germline CDR1 SQVTM, CDR2 ANQGSEA. J gave up 3 bases and V 5 bases, and 2 bases lay outside the gene matches. The CDR3: CSVRTGGTDTQYF. Written as DNA, the CDR3 is TGCAGCGTTCGGACAGGGGGGACAGATACGCAGTATTTT.

This chain connects TRBV19 to TRBJ2-7; 9 nucleotides match TRBD2. CDR3 size: 16 residues. V shed 1 base and J 2 bases; nucleotides not matched to a gene: 6. The V gene's germline CDR1 is LNHDA and CDR2 SQIVND (reference sequence). This CDR3 reads CASSIAGLATTYEQYF. The CDR3 nucleotides are TGTGCCAGTAGTATAGCCGGACTAGCGACAACCTACGAGCAGTACTTC.

This chain uses TRBV19 with TRBJ2-1, with D possibly being TRBD1 (6 bases). Germline CDR1 and CDR2: LNHDA and SQIVND (reference sequence). V lost 1 base and J 2 bases, leaving 12 bases between the germline ends. The CDR3 covers 16 residues. This CDR3 is CASSIGPRGTYNEQFF. The CDR3 nucleotides are TGTGCCAGTAGTATAGGCCCCAGGGGTACCTACAATGAGCAGTTCTTC.

DNA of the CDR3: TGTGCCAGCAGTTATCCGGGACAGGTTAATTCACCCCTCCACTTT. Protein sequence: CASSYPGQVNSPLHF. This chain uses TRBV6-2 or TRBV6-3 with TRBJ1-6; 8 bases are shared with TRBD1. Losses at the gene ends were 3 bases for V and 6 bases for J; bases not matched to a gene: 4. The germline V gene encodes CDR1 MNHEY and CDR2 SVGEGT. The CDR3 loop spans 15 amino acids.

V and J are TRBV3-1 (or the pseudogene TRBV3-2) and TRBJ1-4, with D uncertain. There are 17 residues in the CDR3. Germline V CDR1 and CDR2: LGHDT, YNNKEL (reference sequence). Trimming removed 0 bases from V and 2 bases from J, with 13 bases in between. In nucleotides, the CDR3 is TGTGCCAGCAGCCAAGATTTAGTCTTCGTGACTAATGAAAAACTGTTTTTT. Residues: CASSQDLVFVTNEKLFF.

The rearrangement uses TRBV6-1 and TRBJ2-1, with 9 positions matching TRBD1. V lost 0 bases, J lost 8 bases, and 8 bases stayed unmatched. Germline CDR1 and CDR2: MNHNS and SASEGT. CDR3 length: 16 residues. CDR3 amino acids: CASSEASGQGSDEQFF. The DNA for the CDR3 is TGTGCCAGCAGTGAAGCTAGCGGACAGGGGAGCGATGAGCAGTTCTTC.

The V and J genes are TRBV6-4 and TRBJ1-4; TRBD1 matches at 8 bases. This CDR3 is built from 18 residues. Germline V gene lookup returns CDR1 MRHNA and CDR2 SNTAGT. The ends lost 7 bases at V and 5 bases at J; junction bases unmatched: 18. CDR3 protein: CASTPGDRGRRRNEKLFF. CDR3 DNA sequence: TGTGCCAGCACCCCGGGAGACAGGGGACGCCGAAGGAATGAAAAACTGTTTTTT.

The chain couples TRBV6-1 to TRBJ1-6; D call uncertain. From germline, CDR1 is MNHNS and CDR2 SASEGT. The CDR3 length is 15 residues. V was trimmed by 1 base and J by 2 bases, leaving 6 bases between them. The CDR3 spells CASSEVSPYNSPLHF. In DNA, the CDR3 is TGTGCCAGCAGTGAAGTTAGTCCCTATAATTCACCCCTCCACTTT.

V gene TRBV30 combines with J gene TRBJ1-1, with 8 positions matching TRBD1. The CDR3 runs to 15 residues. Trimming took 2 bases from V and 3 from J; bases not matched to a gene: 8. Germline assignment: CDR1 GTSNPN and CDR2 SVGIG (reference sequence). The CDR3 spells CAWSPHRTGYTEAFF. CDR3 bases: TGTGCCTGGAGTCCCCACCGGACAGGGTACACTGAAGCTTTCTTT.

The gene calls are TRBV6-5 and TRBJ2-6; D unresolved. The ends were cut back, 4 bases at V and 4 bases at J, with 11 bases in the middle. The CDR3 has 15 residues. Germline-derived CDR1 and CDR2 are MNHEY and SVGAGI. The CDR3 DNA reads TGTGCCAGCAGTTCCGACACGAAAGGGGCCAACGTCCTGACTTTC. This sequence encodes CASSSDTKGANVLTF.

V gene TRBV7-9 combines with J gene TRBJ2-5, with D uncertain. The germline V and J ends were trimmed by 5 bases and 1 base, with 20 bases remaining between them. The CDR3 has 17 residues. Germline V CDR1 and CDR2: SEHNR, FQNEAQ (reference sequence). The CDR3 here is CASSPPLGTQSQETQYF. The DNA for the CDR3 is TGTGCCAGCAGCCCCCCGCTGGGCACACAGTCCCAAGAGACCCAGTACTTC.

The chain is built from TRBV11-2 and TRBJ2-1; 7 bases line up with TRBD2. This CDR3 has 14 residues. J was trimmed by 9 bases and V by 2 bases; bases with no gene match: 7. Germline V lookup: CDR1 SGHAT, CDR2 FQNNGV. In nucleotides, the CDR3 is TGTGCCAGCAGCTTAAGGGCTAGCGGTCGTGAGCAGTTCTTC. It is translated as CASSLRASGREQFF.

This chain joins TRBV28 and TRBJ2-1; 14 bases are a match to TRBD2. Germline CDR1 and CDR2: MDHEN and SYDVKM. This CDR3 contains 17 residues. V lost 3 bases to trimming and J lost 8 bases; unmatched junction nucleotides: 9. CDR3 loop: CASSFGLAGGGLDEQFF. CDR3 DNA sequence: TGTGCCAGCAGTTTCGGACTAGCGGGGGGCGGTCTCGATGAGCAGTTCTTC.